Shown below are 2 T cell receptor beta chains from a single sample sequenced in a study of CD8 T cells and mutated HIV epitopes. These receptors have no identified antigens. The single-cell library used oligo-dT primers with well-specific UMIs, adapting Smart-seq2 and MARS-Seq. Template-switch oligo forward primers paired with barcoded alpha- and beta-specific reverse primers in a nested PCR. One entry per CDR3 protein results from TCRdb running MiXCR on the single-cell sequencing reads. The sample includes around 70 distinct CDR3 sequences. Anti-CD28 and anti-CD49d antibodies provided co-stimulation during the peptide stimulation of these CD8+ T cells. Sequences were derived from CD8+ T cells from blood cultured with an adapted viral peptide, sampled during chronic HIV-1 infection. Described subset: CD69+CD137+ cells after adapted TL10 peptide stimulation. The receptors come from a man aged 45-65 years with HIV-1 infection.

The V gene is TRBV20-1, the J gene TRBJ2-3, with D perhaps matching TRBD1 (6 bases). CDR3 length equals 14 residues. Per germline, CDR1 DFQATT and CDR2 SNEGSKA (reference sequence). The CDR3, as DNA: TGCAGCGTAGCCAGGGGTCCCTACACAGATACGCAGTATTTT. Protein: CSVARGPYTDTQYF.

This clonotype is large (0.1 to 1%). The chain carries TRBV6-1 and TRBJ2-3, with D uncertain. The V gene's germline CDR1 is MNHNS and CDR2 SASEGT. V was pared by 0 bases and J by 5 bases, with 9 bases between. The CDR3 spans 14 residues. The CDR3 DNA reads TGTGCCAGCAGTGAAGCAGGCAGGAGAGATACGCAGTATTTT. It codes for CASSEAGRRDTQYF.